This T cell receptor (beta chain) was sequenced in a study of blood T cell repertoires in COVID-19. The wider study: COVID-19 samples collected from the United States, Italy and Spain covered acute and convalescent phases. Sample material is recorded as cDNA or gDNA derived from T cells, B-cell-depleted T cells, or PBMCs.

Profiled with immunoSEQ multiplex PCR; TCRdb holds only in-frame clones, not every one. Counted here are under 250,000 clones, around 81% occurring once; the ten biggest clones make up approximately 7.2%. The CDR3 totals 15 residues. V was clipped by 1 base and J by 7 bases, with 13 bases between them. The germline gives CDR1 KGHSH, CDR2 LQKENI. The chain combines TRBV18 with TRBJ2-2, with TRBD1 as a possible D gene (6 bases). The clonotype originates from a woman between 65 and 79 years old with acute or convalescent COVID-19. The sample comprised peripheral blood. This chain's CDR3 is CASSPLSQGSGELFF. The CDR3 nucleotides are TGTGCCAGCTCACCACTTTCTCAGGGGAGCGGGGAGCTGTTTTTT.